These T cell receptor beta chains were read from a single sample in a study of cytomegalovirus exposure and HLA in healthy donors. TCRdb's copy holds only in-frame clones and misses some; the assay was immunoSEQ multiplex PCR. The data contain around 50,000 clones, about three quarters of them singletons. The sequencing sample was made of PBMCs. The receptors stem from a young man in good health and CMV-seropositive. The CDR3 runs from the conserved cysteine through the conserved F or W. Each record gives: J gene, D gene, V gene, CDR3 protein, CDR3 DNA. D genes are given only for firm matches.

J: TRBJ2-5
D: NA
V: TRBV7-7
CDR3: CASSLAPSETQYF
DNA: TGTGCCAGCAGCTTAGCTCCATCAGAGACCCAGTACTTC

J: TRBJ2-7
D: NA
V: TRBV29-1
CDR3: CSVGEGGTYEQYF
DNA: TGCAGCGTTGGCGAGGGGGGGACCTACGAGCAGTACTTC

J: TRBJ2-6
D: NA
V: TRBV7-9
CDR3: CASSLGRGVTGANVLTF
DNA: TGTGCCAGCAGCTTAGGGAGGGGAGTTACTGGGGCCAACGTCCTGACTTTC

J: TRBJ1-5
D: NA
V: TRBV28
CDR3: CASNLVGVNQPQHF
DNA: TGTGCCAGCAATTTAGTAGGGGTTAATCAGCCCCAGCATTTT

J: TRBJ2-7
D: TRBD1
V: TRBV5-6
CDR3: CASSHPGQGAHEQYF
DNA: TGTGCCAGCAGCCACCCGGGACAGGGGGCCCACGAGCAGTACTTC

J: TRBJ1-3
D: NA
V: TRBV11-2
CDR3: CASSRQEGNTIYF
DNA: TGTGCCAGCAGCAGACAGGAGGGAAACACCATATATTTT

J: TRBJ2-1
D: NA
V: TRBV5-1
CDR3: CASSLGPRNEQFF
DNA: TGCGCCAGCAGCTTGGGTCCCAGGAATGAGCAGTTCTTC

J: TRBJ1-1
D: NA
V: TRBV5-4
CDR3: CASSLEDMSMNTEAFF
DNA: TGTGCCAGCAGCTTGGAAGACATGTCCATGAACACTGAAGCTTTCTTT

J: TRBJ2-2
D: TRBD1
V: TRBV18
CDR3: CASSPSTGGSSGELFF
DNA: TGTGCCAGCTCACCATCGACAGGGGGATCCTCCGGGGAGCTGTTTTTT

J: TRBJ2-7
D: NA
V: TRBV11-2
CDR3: CASSGVRGQHYEQYF
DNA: TGTGCCAGCAGCGGGGTTAGAGGACAGCACTACGAGCAGTACTTC